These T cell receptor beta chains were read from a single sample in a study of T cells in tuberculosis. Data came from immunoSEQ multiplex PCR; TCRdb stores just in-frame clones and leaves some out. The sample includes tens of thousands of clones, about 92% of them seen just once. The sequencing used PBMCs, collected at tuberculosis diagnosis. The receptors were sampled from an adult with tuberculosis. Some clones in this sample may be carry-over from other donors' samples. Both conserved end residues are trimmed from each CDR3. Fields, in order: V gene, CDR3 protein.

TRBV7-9,ASSLSGISGNTIY
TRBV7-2,ASSLGGVGEKLF
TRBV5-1,ASSFWGDNEQF
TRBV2,ASRGQGGNEQF
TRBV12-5,ASGSPSGRSTYEQY
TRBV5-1,ASSLETGGGYGYT
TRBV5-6,ASSPNGGLALTDTQY
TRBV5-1,ASTGTVSSNGNTEAF
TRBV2,ASSETGGEQY
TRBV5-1,ASSLGQGRREAF
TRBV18,ASSPGAGIEPQH
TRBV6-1,ATSGQLSSYEQY
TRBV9,ASSVAGGPSTDTQY
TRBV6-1,ASSGFTGSGYT
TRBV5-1,ASSWDREKMNTEAF
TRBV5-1,ASSQRTGSPNSPLH
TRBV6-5,ASSAEDRGNSPLH
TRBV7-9,ASSSNPGGPALEQF
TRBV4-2,ASSQDYAGGKETQY
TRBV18,ASSPTDSYEQY
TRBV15,ATSRDRGTGRGAF
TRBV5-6,ASSYGTDYGYT
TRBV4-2,ASSQARASGVISSYNEQF
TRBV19,ATRDRLTYEQY
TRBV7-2,ASTPNPGAGYT
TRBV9,ASSVRTGPNTGELF
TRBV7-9,ASSLVYPGQGVREQY
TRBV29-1,SVEDNSGGYT
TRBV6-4,ASSVQKTRQVMNTEAF
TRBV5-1,ASSSLYTGELF
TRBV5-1,ASSSGGSTDTQY
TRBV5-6,ASSLFDRKDTEAF
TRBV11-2,ASSLAGGAYSPLH
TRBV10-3,AISGPGQAGYGYT
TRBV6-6,ASSPRPGQGSSYT
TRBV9,ASSVVAGGAQY
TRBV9,ASSVAPDKYEQY
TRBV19,ASSIRTDTQY
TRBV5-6,ASSALGTGGLNTGELF
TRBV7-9,ASTLGQGYYGYT
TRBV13,ASSYRGALYNEQF
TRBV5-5,ASSLVRRGYEQY
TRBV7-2,ASSWAGGEVGYT
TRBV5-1,ASSLQGLANYGYT
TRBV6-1,ASSDLTAGGGYGYT
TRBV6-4,ASSDTREGPGELF